These 18 T cell receptor delta chains came from one sample sequenced in a study of gamma-delta T cells after stem cell transplantation. TCRdb re-called the RT-PCR reads through CATT. Of approximately 1,500 delta-chain clones in the sample, roughly 9.4% were seen once. Sequencing was done on a sample of gamma-delta T cells. These receptors were obtained from a human donor. It is not recorded whose cells these are; they may come from a transplant donor.

The chain carries TRDV2 and TRDJ3; TRDD3 matches 8 bases. Germline V CDR1 and CDR2: GEAIGNYY, EKD. This CDR3 has 18 residues. J gave up 0 bases and V 2 bases, and 5 bases lay outside the gene matches. CDR3 coding DNA: TGTGCCTGTGACATACTGGGGGCCGGCTCCTGGGACACCCGACAGATGTTTTTC. Translated, it gives CACDILGAGSWDTRQMFF.

The V gene is TRDV2, the J gene TRDJ3; 8 bases align to TRDD3. This CDR3 has 20 residues. Looked up from germline, CDR1 is GEAIGNYY and CDR2 is EKD. Trimming at V came to 3 bases and at J to 0 bases, leaving 12 bases not matched to a gene. The CDR3 nucleotides are TGTGCCTGTGACCGACTGGGGGGTCCAGGCGGCTCCTGGGACACCCGACAGATGTTTTTC. This sequence encodes CACDRLGGPGGSWDTRQMFF.

Note on this clone: A far more abundant clone sits one base away, making this likely a read error. V usage is TRDV2 and J usage is TRDJ1; no reliable D call. The V and J ends lost 3 bases and 0 bases respectively, with 13 bases between them. This CDR3 contains 15 residues. Germline CDR1 and CDR2: GEAIGNYY and EKD. As DNA, the CDR3 is TGTGCCTGTGACGCCCTCGAGCCATACACCGATAAACTCATCTTT. Residues: CACDALEPYTDKLIF.

This clone has just a few counts. A far larger clone is just one base off, so this is likely a read error. Within the sample, other DNA sequences also encode this same CDR3. The rearrangement links TRDV2 to TRDJ1, with D maybe TRDD3 (6 bases). Germline V CDR1 and CDR2: GEAIGNYY, EKD. V was trimmed by 7 bases and J by 2 bases, leaving 16 bases between them. CDR3 length equals 14 residues. The CDR3, as DNA: TGTGCCTGCGACGGTCTAGGGGATACCGATAAACTCATCTTT. Its translation: CACDGLGDTDKLIF.

Regarding this clone: It is likely a read error: a sequence one base away is far more abundant. This chain connects TRDV2 to TRDJ1; 9 bases line up with TRDD3. This CDR3 region has 15 residues. Germline V gene data show CDR1 as GEAIGNYY and CDR2 as EKD. The CDR3 region is CAREGLGDISDKLIF. The CDR3 DNA sequence: TGTGCCCGTGAGGGATTGGGGGATATCTCCGATAAACTCATCTTT.

This clone has more than one count but fewer than ten. Germline is not matched at one junction end, which may reflect a read error. The chain links TRDV2 to TRDJ1; 9 positions agree with TRDD3. CDR3 size: 14 residues. Germline V gives CDR1 GEAIGNYY, CDR2 EKD. The CDR3 DNA follows: TGTGCCTGTAACACCCTGGGGGATTACGATAAACTCATCTTT. Its protein is CACNTLGDYDKLIF.

With respect to this clone: Given a much more abundant clone one base away, this may be a read error. Other nucleotide sequences from this sample produce the same CDR3. The CDR3 reads CACDLLGDTLGRGVTDKLIF. CDR3 DNA: TGTGCCTGTGACTTACTGGGGGATACGTTAGGGAGAGGAGTCACCGATAAGCTCATCTTT. V and J are TRDV2 and TRDJ1; 13 positions agree with TRDD3. Germline CDR1 reads GEAIGNYY; CDR2 reads EKD. The CDR3 contains 20 residues.

This clone turned up a few times. TCRdb's protein and the translated DNA diverge at residue 4; the protein reported here is the translation of the DNA. The rearrangement links TRDV2 to TRDJ1; weak D call: TRDD3 (5 bases). This CDR3 has 16 amino acids. The germline V gene encodes CDR1 GEAIGNYY and CDR2 EKD. CDR3 protein: CACGTVGTLYTDKLIF. The CDR3 region has the DNA TGTGCCTGTGGCACCGTGGGGACCTTGTACACCGATAAACTCATCTTT.

With respect to this clone: A far larger clone is one nucleotide away, so this likely arose from a read error. Other DNA sequences within the sample encode an identical CDR3. The chain is built from TRDV2 and TRDJ1; 9 nucleotides line up with TRDD3. The germline gives CDR1 GEAIGNYY, CDR2 EKD. The CDR3 covers 17 residues. V lost 0 bases to trimming and J lost 5 bases; unmatched junction nucleotides: 12. CDR3 coding DNA: TGTGCCTGTGACACCCTTCTGGGGGATTTTGAGGGGGATAAACTCATCTTT. Translation: CACDTLLGDFEGDKLIF.

Remarks on this clone: The mismatch at residue 5 between this DNA's translation and the TCRdb protein of a much larger clone likely reflects a read error; the protein shown is translated from the DNA. The chain combines TRDV2 with TRDJ1; 10 positions agree with TRDD3. The CDR3 spans 16 residues. CDR1 and CDR2 (germline): GEAIGNYY, EKD. Losses at the gene ends were 3 bases for V and 3 bases for J; bases not matched to a gene: 9. In nucleotides, the CDR3 is TGTGCCTGTGACGCGCTGGGGGATATCGTCGCCGATAAACTCATCTTT. It is translated as CACDALGDIVADKLIF.

As concerns this clone: A much larger clone lies one base from this, so it may be a read error. The identical CDR3 is also encoded by other nucleotide sequences in the sample. V gene TRDV2 combines with J gene TRDJ2; D not certain. The CDR3 contains 20 residues. Germline lookup yields CDR1 GEAIGNYY and CDR2 EKD. The V end was cut by 0 bases, the J end by 6 bases, with 28 bases between. The CDR3: CACDTLNTHGSFSSAAQLFF. As DNA, the CDR3 is TGTGCCTGTGACACCCTGAATACTCATGGGTCTTTCAGTTCGGCAGCACAACTCTTCTTT.

A few counts support this clone. A much larger clone lies one base from this, so it may be a read error. V and J are TRDV2 and TRDJ1; 10 bases match TRDD3. Germline trimming cut 0 bases from V and 1 base from J; bases unmatched to any gene: 13. The CDR3 length is 19 residues. CDR1 GEAIGNYY and CDR2 EKD come from the germline V gene. CDR3 sequence: CACDTVDSGGYAGTDKLIF. CDR3 coding DNA: TGTGCCTGTGACACCGTTGACTCCGGGGGATACGCGGGCACCGATAAACTCATCTTT.

By proportion, this clone is large. The chain carries TRDV2 and TRDJ1; 10 nucleotides line up with TRDD3. Germline V gives CDR1 GEAIGNYY, CDR2 EKD. The CDR3 is 19 residues long. Trimming at V came to 0 bases and at J to 1 base, leaving 13 bases not matched to a gene. For the CDR3, the DNA is TGTGCCTGTGACACCGTTTCACGTACTGGGGGATCCTTCACCGATAAACTCATCTTT. Translating gives CACDTVSRTGGSFTDKLIF.

Relative to its sample, this clone is large. The J gene is TRDJ1, the V gene TRDV2; D is unclear. The CDR3 contains 14 residues. CDR1 is GEAIGNYY and CDR2 is EKD in the germline V gene. Trimming removed 0 bases from V and 1 base from J, with 8 bases in between. CDR3 coding DNA: TGTGCCTGTGACACCGTAGTGTTCACCGATAAACTCATCTTT. The encoded protein is CACDTVVFTDKLIF.

The sample holds a few counts of this clone. Just one base apart from a much larger clone, this may be a read error. The V and J genes are TRDV2 and TRDJ1, with D possibly matching TRDD3 (6 bases). The V gene lost 6 bases and the J gene lost 0 bases, with 22 bases spanning the gap. This CDR3 is 17 amino acids long. Germline V gene sequence: CDR1 GEAIGNYY, CDR2 EKD. The CDR3 spells CACNPLALGVYTDKLIF. The CDR3 DNA follows: TGTGCCTGTAACCCCCTGGCTTTGGGGGTTTACACCGATAAACTCATCTTT.

By frequency in the sample, this clone is large. This rearrangement joins TRDV2 to TRDJ1, with unresolved D. Trimming left V 3 bases short and J 0 bases short, with 16 bases between. The CDR3 is made up of 16 amino acids. Germline CDR1 is GEAIGNYY and CDR2 is EKD. The CDR3 DNA reads as TGTGCCTGTGACCTACTTACGGGGCCCTACACCGATAAACTCATCTTT. It yields the protein CACDLLTGPYTDKLIF.

Concerning this clone itself: With a far larger clone one base away, a read error is the likely cause. The V and J genes are TRDV2 and TRDJ1, with 12 bases lining up with TRDD3. V gave up 0 bases and J gave up 3 bases; unmatched junction bases: 10. The germline gives CDR1 GEAIGNYY, CDR2 EKD. This CDR3 is 18 amino acids long. The CDR3 DNA follows: TGTGCCTGTGACACCGTTTCCTGGACTGGGGGATACTCCGATAAACTCATCTTT. Encoded protein: CACDTVSWTGGYSDKLIF.

This clone is categorized as medium-sized. V and J are TRDV2 and TRDJ1; 9 nucleotides agree with TRDD3. Germline V gives CDR1 GEAIGNYY, CDR2 EKD. The CDR3 has 17 amino acids. J lost 0 bases, V lost 4 bases, and 11 bases had no gene match. The CDR3 coding sequence is TGTGCCTGTGATCCTGTACTGGGGGAAGGGTACACCGATAAACTCATCTTT. Residues: CACDPVLGEGYTDKLIF.